This paragraph covers one TCR beta chain sequence. This clone was counted once. Its antigen remains undetermined. One base away there is no much larger clone; base qualities are not given. The record originates from a study of blood T cell repertoires in COVID-19 (dated by TCRdb to the early 2020s). Background for the entire study: Samples covering the acute and convalescent phases of COVID-19 were provided by collaborators in the United States, Italy and Spain. Sample metadata almost always included a de-identified subject ID, COVID-19 status, age in years and sex. Where available, HLA class I and class II types were obtained from metadata supplied by the sample provider rather than from assay-based typing. A freely available public database, intended as a resource for researchers studying the immune response to SARS-CoV-2, is where the repertoires were released. The samples were drawn from two sources: the first 160 participants of the ongoing ImmuneRACE study, and about 1,300 subjects contributed by 6 global collaborators. Deeply sampled blood TCRbeta repertoires from subjects exposed to, actively infected with, or recovered from COVID-19 were included in the dataset. The prospective study material was composed of cDNA or gDNA derived from T cells, B-cell-depleted T cells, or PBMCs. The investigation overall reported the following: Clinical and demographic metadata were provided uncurated, with the amount varying by source and participant.

TCRbeta CDR3 regions were amplified from genomic DNA by means of the immunoSEQ Assay, a bias-controlled multiplex PCR. On the study's bioinformatics: Nucleated cell counts per sample were estimated from amplification of reference gene primers within the assay. Sequence reads were collapsed and filtered to measure the absolute abundance of every unique TCRbeta CDR3 rearrangement. For each sample, productive Simpson clonality was calculated as the square root of Simpson's diversity index across productive rearrangements. The clones in this table, taken by TCRdb from immuneACCESS, are in-frame only. Not every clone is retained; where verified, under half of the shortfall comes from an unresolved V gene, and the cause of the rest is unknown. The V and J calls and clone size come from that table; D and trimming were worked out from the DNA. This sample gives 150,000 to 200,000 clones in total; around 84% of them show up just once. The top ten clones comprise roughly 15% of the sample.

The germline V and J ends show losses of 4 bases and 5 bases respectively, and no gene match explains 8 bases of the junction. Counted from cysteine to phenylalanine, this CDR3 has 15 amino acids. Of all the DNA, just the CDR3 is kept, 45 bases in frame from base 1. Based on the germline V gene, the CDR1 and CDR2 sequences are SGHAT and FQNNGV. One collaborating source in Seattle enrolled patients during active infection and followed them longitudinally through the course of disease. Each collaborating institution followed its own protocols to collect whole blood in K2EDTA tubes. Collaborator samples were shipped for TCRbeta analysis as frozen whole blood, isolated PBMCs, or DNA extracted from either sample type.

The clonotype was recovered from a woman aged 70-85 years with COVID-19, enrolled during active disease. This receptor chain uses TRBV11-2 and TRBJ2-1; 7 junctional bases match TRBD2. Sequenced input: peripheral blood. The CDR3 corresponds to CASSWERGTNNEQFF. Here is the DNA: TGTGCCAGCAGCTGGGAGCGGGGTACTAACAATGAGCAGTTCTTC. With all but the CDR3 taken from the reference TRBV11-2 and TRBJ2-1 genes, the full variable domain is: EAGVAQSPRYKIIEKRQSVAFWCNPISGHATLYWYQQILGQGPKLLIQFQNNGVVDDSQLPKDRFSAERLKGVDSTLKIQPAKLEDSAVYLCASSWERGTNNEQFFGPGTRLTVL.